This T cell receptor (beta chain) was obtained from a study of read filtering for tumor transcriptome and immune sequencing. A word on this clonotype: This could be a read error, since a much larger clone is one nucleotide away.

Molecular barcoded adaptors covering alpha/delta and beta/gamma chains were used on 400 to 450 ng RNA. TCRdb itself ran the reads through MiXCR, one entry per CDR3 protein. The table lists approximately 58,000 distinct CDR3 sequences, less than 25% of them singletons. Trimming at V came to 6 bases and at J to 9 bases, leaving 11 bases not matched to a gene. CDR1 and CDR2 from the germline V gene are SQVTM and ANQGSEA. The CDR3 is made up of 14 amino acids. The clonotype comes from a donor at least 40 years old with multiple myeloma. V usage is TRBV29-1 and J usage is TRBJ2-1; TRBD2 matches 10 bases. The sample comprised a population of CD138-negative cells sorted from bone marrow. The CDR3, as DNA: TGCAGCGTCGGGGGTAGCGGGAGGTTTAGTGAGCAGTTCTTC. Its protein is CSVGGSGRFSEQFF.